Included here is one TCR beta chain sequence, with context. What it binds is not known. The PCR had 60 Vbeta and 13 Jbeta primers. Libraries were prepared by immunoSEQ multiplex PCR; TCRdb keeps only in-frame clonotypes and omits some of them. This table holds around 67,000 clones, 55% to 80% found once. The data were obtained in a study of cytomegalovirus exposure and HLA in healthy donors. General study findings and limits: Within the data, a cluster of highly shared sequence variants was likely a sequencing artifact. Among TCR beta chains of equal frequency, HLA-associated ones were more clonally expanded in a later analysis. Under in vitro conditions, three CMV-associated chains were confirmed as specific for CMV antigens. The productive fraction for most TCR beta V segments was about 87% or about 30% in an earlier analysis.

CDR1 and CDR2 from the germline V gene are SGHRS and YFSETQ. The CDR3 spans 20 residues. J gave up 0 bases and V 1 base, and 15 bases lay outside the gene matches. This sequence was found in a woman aged 50 to 60 in good health and CMV-seronegative. The sample consisted of PBMCs. The rearrangement links TRBV5-1 to TRBJ2-3, with 9 positions matching TRBD2. The CDR3 DNA sequence: TGCGCCAGCAGCTTGAGTGTAGCGGGAGCCCCCGCGGGGAGCACAGATACGCAGTATTTT. This codes for CASSLSVAGAPAGSTDTQYF.